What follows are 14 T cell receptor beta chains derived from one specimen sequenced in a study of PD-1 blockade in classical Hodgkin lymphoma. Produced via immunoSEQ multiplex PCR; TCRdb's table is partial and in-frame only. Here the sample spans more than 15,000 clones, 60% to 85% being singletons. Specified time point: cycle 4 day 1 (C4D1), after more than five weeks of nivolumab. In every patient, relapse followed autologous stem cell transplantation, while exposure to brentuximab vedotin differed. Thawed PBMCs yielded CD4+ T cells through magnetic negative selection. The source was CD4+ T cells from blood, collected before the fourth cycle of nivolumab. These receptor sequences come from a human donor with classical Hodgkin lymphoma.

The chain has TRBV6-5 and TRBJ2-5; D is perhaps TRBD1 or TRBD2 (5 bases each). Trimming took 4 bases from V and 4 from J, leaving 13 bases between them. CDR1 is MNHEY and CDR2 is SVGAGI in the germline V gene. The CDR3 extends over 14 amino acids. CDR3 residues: CASSWRGELETQYF. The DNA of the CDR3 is TGTGCCAGCAGTTGGAGAGGGGAGTTAGAGACCCAGTACTTC.

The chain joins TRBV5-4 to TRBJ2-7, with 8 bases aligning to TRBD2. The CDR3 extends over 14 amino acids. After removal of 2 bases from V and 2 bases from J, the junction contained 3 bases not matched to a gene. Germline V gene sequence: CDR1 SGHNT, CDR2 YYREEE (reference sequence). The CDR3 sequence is CASSFGTRPYEQYF. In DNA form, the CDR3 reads TGTGCCAGCAGCTTCGGGACTAGACCCTACGAGCAGTACTTC.

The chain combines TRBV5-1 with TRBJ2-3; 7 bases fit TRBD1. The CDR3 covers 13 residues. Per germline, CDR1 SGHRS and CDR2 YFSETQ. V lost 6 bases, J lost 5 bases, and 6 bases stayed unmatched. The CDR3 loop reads CASNRGTLDTQYF. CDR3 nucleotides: TGCGCCAGCAACAGGGGCACATTAGATACGCAGTATTTT.

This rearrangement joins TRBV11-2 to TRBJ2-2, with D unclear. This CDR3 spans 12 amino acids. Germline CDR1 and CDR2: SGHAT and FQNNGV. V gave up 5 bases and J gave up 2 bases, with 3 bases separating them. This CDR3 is CASSANTGELFF. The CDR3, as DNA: TGTGCCAGCAGCGCTAACACCGGGGAGCTGTTTTTT. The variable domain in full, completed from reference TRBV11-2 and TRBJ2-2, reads EAGVAQSPRYKIIEKRQSVAFWCNPISGHATLYWYQQILGQGPKLLIQFQNNGVVDDSQLPKDRFSAERLKGVDSTLKIQPAKLEDSAVYLCASSANTGELFFGEGSRLTVL.

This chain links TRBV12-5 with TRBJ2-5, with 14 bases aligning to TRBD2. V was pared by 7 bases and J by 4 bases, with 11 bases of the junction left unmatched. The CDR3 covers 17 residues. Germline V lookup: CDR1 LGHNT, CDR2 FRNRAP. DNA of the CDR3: TGTGCTAGTGCCTCCGGGACTAGCGGGAGAGGGTCAGAGACCCAGTACTTC. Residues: CASASGTSGRGSETQYF.

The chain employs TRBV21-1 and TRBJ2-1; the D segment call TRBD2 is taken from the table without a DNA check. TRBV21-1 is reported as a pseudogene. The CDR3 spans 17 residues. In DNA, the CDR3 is TGTGCCAGCAGCAAAGGGTCTGCCAGCGGGAGCGGAAATGAGCAGTTCTTC. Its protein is CASSKGSASGSGNEQFF.

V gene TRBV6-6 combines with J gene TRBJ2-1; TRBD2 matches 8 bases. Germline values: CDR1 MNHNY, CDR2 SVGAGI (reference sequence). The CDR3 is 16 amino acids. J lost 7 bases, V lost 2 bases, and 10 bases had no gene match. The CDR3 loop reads CASSYPASGFTNEQFF. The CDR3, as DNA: TGTGCCAGCAGTTACCCGGCTAGCGGGTTCACAAATGAGCAGTTCTTC.

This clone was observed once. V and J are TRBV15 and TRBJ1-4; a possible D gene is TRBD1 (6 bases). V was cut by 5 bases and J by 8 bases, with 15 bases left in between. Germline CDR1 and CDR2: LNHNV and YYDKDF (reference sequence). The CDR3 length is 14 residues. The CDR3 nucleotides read TGTGCCACCAGCCTACAGGGAGGAAGCGAAAAACTGTTTTTT. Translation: CATSLQGGSEKLFF.

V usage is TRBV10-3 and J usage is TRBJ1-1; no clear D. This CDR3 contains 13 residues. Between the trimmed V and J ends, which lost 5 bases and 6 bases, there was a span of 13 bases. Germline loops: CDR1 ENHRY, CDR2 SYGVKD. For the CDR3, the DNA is TGTGCCATCAGTACAGACCAAGACTCTGAAGCTTTCTTT. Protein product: CAISTDQDSEAFF.

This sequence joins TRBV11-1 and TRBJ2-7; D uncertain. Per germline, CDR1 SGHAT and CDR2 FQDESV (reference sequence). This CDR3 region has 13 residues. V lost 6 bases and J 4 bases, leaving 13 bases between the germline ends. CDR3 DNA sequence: TGTGCCAGCAGACCTGATTTGCTTTACGAGCAGTACTTC. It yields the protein CASRPDLLYEQYF.

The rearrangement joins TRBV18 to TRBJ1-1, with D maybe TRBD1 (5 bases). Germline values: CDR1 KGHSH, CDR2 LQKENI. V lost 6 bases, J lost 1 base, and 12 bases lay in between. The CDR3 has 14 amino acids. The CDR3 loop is CASSPGLQNTEAFF. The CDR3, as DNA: TGTGCCAGCTCGCCGGGACTCCAGAACACTGAAGCTTTCTTT.

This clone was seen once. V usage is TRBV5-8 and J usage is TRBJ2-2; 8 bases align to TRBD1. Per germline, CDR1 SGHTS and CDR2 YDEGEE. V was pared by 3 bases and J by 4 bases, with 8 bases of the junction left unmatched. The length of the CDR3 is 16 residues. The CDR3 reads CASSWGRGRSTGELFF. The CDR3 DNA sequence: TGTGCCAGCAGCTGGGGCAGGGGGCGTAGCACCGGGGAGCTGTTTTTT.

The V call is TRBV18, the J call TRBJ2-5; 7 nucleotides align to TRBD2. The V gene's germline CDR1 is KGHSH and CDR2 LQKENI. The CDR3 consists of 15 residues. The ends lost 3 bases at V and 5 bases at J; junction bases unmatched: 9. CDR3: CASSPGAGRGETQYF. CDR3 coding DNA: TGTGCCAGCTCACCCGGAGCGGGACGAGGGGAGACCCAGTACTTC.

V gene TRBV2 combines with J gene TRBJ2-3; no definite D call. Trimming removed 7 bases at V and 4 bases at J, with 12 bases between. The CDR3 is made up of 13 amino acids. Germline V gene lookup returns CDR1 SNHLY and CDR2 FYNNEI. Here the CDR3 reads CASMGIMADTQYF. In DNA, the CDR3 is TGTGCCAGCATGGGGATAATGGCAGATACGCAGTATTTT.